This T cell receptor beta chain was recovered during a study of T cell repertoires in cytomegalovirus infection. At the level of the study: CMV epitopes in the study were HLA-C-restricted (recently identified) and HLA-B-restricted (well studied). Public TCR beta signatures were indicative of both CMV infection and a matching HLA type.

The length of the CDR3 is 17 residues. From germline, CDR1 is LGHDT and CDR2 YNNKEL (reference sequence). V lost 4 bases to trimming and J lost 5 bases; unmatched junction nucleotides: 14. This clonotype was counted a few times. What it recognizes is unknown. MiXCR was run by TCRdb on the reads, yielding one entry per CDR3 protein. Among 750,000 to 900,000 distinct CDR3 sequences listed, 25% to 30% were seen once. Whole-study findings and limits: Within the response measured ex vivo, HLA-C-restricted CMV-specific TCR beta clonotypes were dominant.

The sequences come from cultured CD8+ T cells from PBMCs, collected from culture after CMV antigen stimulation. This sequence joins TRBV3-1 and TRBJ2-5; 9 bases are shared with TRBD2. This clonotype was sampled from a human donor in good health (CMV status not recorded). Some clones in this sample may be carry-over from other donors' samples. This chain's CDR3 is CASSLSHRGGARETQYF. CDR3 nucleotides: TGTGCCAGCAGCCTCAGCCATCGCGGGGGGGCCCGGGAGACCCAGTACTTC.